This entry describes one T cell receptor beta chain. Its antigen is undetermined. The CDR3 is 13 residues long. The germline V gene encodes CDR1 MNHNY and CDR2 SVGAGI (reference sequence). Trimming removed 5 bases from V and 10 bases from J, with 14 bases in between. These data belong to a study of OX40 agonist ivuxolimab in advanced cancers. Background on the study: Patients with prior anti-PD-1, anti-PD-L1 or anti-CTLA-4 therapy were eligible; approximately 40% had some. A partial response was reached by three patients: one with hepatocellular carcinoma and two with cutaneous melanoma. Whole-study results and caveats: Dose levels from 0.1 to 3.0 mg/kg saw CD4+ and CD8+ blood T cells expand clonally by week 6.

TCRdb's table, derived via immunoSEQ multiplex PCR, lists solely in-frame clones and lacks some. The sample lists about 36,000 clones, over 75% occurring once. The sequence derives from an adult with an advanced solid tumor such as melanoma, head and neck, liver or kidney cancer. Sequenced here: CD4+ or CD8+ T cells sorted from blood, sampled in a trial of the OX40 agonist ivuxolimab. The V gene is TRBV6-6, the J gene TRBJ2-2, with D perhaps TRBD1 or TRBD2 (6 bases each). CDR3 sequence: CASSRGEVEELFF. The CDR3 bases are TGTGCCAGCAGTAGGGGGGAGGTGGAGGAGCTGTTTTTT.